A single sample gave rise to the 21 T cell receptor beta chains below, sequenced in a study of CD8+ T cells in alopecia areata. Reverse transcription of extracted RNA yielded cDNA, which provided the sequencing template. TCRdb keeps only in-frame clones here, not all; method: immunoSEQ multiplex PCR. The sample lists about 120,000 clones; about 50% were seen once. Treatment noted: oral pan-JAK inhibitor, 5-10 mg twice daily. This specimen was CD4+ T cells sorted from blood, taken at week 4, from a patient treated with tofacitinib. The source of these receptors is a human donor with alopecia areata.

V is TRBV4-2 and J is TRBJ1-2; 8 bases fit TRBD1. Germline V gene sequence: CDR1 LGHNA, CDR2 YNFKEQ. This CDR3 is 15 amino acids long. V shed 0 bases, J shed 9 bases, and the junction held 9 bases outside the gene matches. CDR3 residues: CASSQEMQGAGSYTF. The CDR3 DNA reads as TGTGCCAGCAGCCAAGAAATGCAGGGGGCTGGTAGCTACACCTTC.

This clone was counted only a few times. The chain joins TRBV7-9 to TRBJ1-6; no definite D call. Per germline, CDR1 SEHNR and CDR2 FQNEAQ (reference sequence). Deletions cut 3 bases from V and 5 bases from J, with 8 bases between. CDR3 length: 14 amino acids. In nucleotides, the CDR3 is TGTGCCAGCAGCTTGTACGGGGATAATTCACCCCTCCACTTT. Protein product: CASSLYGDNSPLHF.

This clone was seen once. V gene TRBV30 combines with J gene TRBJ1-3; no clear D gene. Germline V gene lookup returns CDR1 GTSNPN and CDR2 SVGIG (reference sequence). The CDR3 spans 11 residues. Trimming stripped 8 bases from V and 3 bases from J, with 8 bases between. The CDR3 sequence is CAEGVGNTIYF. The CDR3 DNA reads as TGTGCCGAAGGTGTTGGAAACACCATATATTTT.

This clone was seen only a few times. This sequence joins TRBV18 and TRBJ1-6, with 7 bases lining up with TRBD1. Trimming removed 1 base from V and 7 bases from J; junction bases left unmatched: 7. Germline loops: CDR1 KGHSH, CDR2 LQKENI. The CDR3 has 16 amino acids. This CDR3 is CASSPQNPGGNSPLHF. The CDR3 nucleotides are TGTGCCAGCTCACCACAAAATCCAGGGGGAAATTCACCCCTCCACTTT.

The chain links TRBV30 to TRBJ2-6; no definite D call. Germline V gene sequence: CDR1 GTSNPN, CDR2 SVGIG (reference sequence). Deletions cut 6 bases from V and 0 bases from J, with 9 bases between. CDR3 length: 14 amino acids. CDR3 sequence: CACHRDSGANVLTF. In nucleotides, the CDR3 is TGTGCCTGTCACAGAGACTCTGGGGCCAACGTCCTGACTTTC.

In its sample, this clone was seen a few times. The rearrangement joins TRBV29-1 to TRBJ2-5, with 10 bases that match TRBD2. Germline CDR1 SQVTM, CDR2 ANQGSEA. J gave up 1 base and V 1 base, and 3 bases lay outside the gene matches. This CDR3 is 15 amino acids long. The CDR3 protein is CSVEVTSGVQETQYF. The CDR3 bases are TGCAGCGTTGAAGTAACTAGCGGGGTCCAAGAGACCCAGTACTTC.

The V and J genes are TRBV6-5 and TRBJ1-1, with D tentatively TRBD1 (6 bases). Trimming shortened V by 7 bases and J by 1 base, and 13 bases separated the two germline ends. The germline V gene encodes CDR1 MNHEY and CDR2 SVGAGI. This CDR3 has 14 amino acids. CDR3 in amino acids: CASNRDTTNTEAFF. In nucleotides, the CDR3 is TGTGCCAGCAACAGGGACACTACGAACACTGAAGCTTTCTTT.

This clone is medium-sized (0.01 to 0.1%) within its sample. The genes are TRBV7-9 and TRBJ2-7; D might be TRBD1 (6 bases). Germline V lookup: CDR1 SEHNR, CDR2 FQNEAQ (reference sequence). Trimming left V 5 bases short and J 6 bases short, with 17 bases between. This CDR3 comprises 14 residues. CDR3 protein: CASSATGLRGEQYF. The CDR3 nucleotides are TGTGCCAGCAGCGCCACAGGGTTGAGGGGCGAGCAGTACTTC. Full variable domain (missing parts from reference TRBV7-9 and TRBJ2-7): DTGVSQNPRHKITKRGQNVTFRCDPISEHNRLYWYRQTLGQGPEFLTYFQNEAQLEKSRLLSDRFSAERPKGSFSTLEIQRTEQGDSAMYLCASSATGLRGEQYFGPGTRLTVT.

The chain couples TRBV15 to TRBJ1-1, with D unclear. The CDR3 extends over 13 amino acids. V was cut by 8 bases and J by 1 base, with 11 bases left in between. Germline CDR1 LNHNV, CDR2 YYDKDF (reference sequence). The CDR3 DNA sequence: TGTGCCACCGGCGGGCGGTGGAACACTGAAGCTTTCTTT. Translated: CATGGRWNTEAFF.

The V and J genes are TRBV6-5 and TRBJ1-2; D is unclear. The germline gives CDR1 MNHEY, CDR2 SVGAGI. This CDR3 is 15 amino acids long. The germline V and J ends were trimmed by 0 bases and 0 bases, with 8 bases remaining between them. CDR3 region: CASSYSKLANYGYTF. The CDR3 DNA reads TGTGCCAGCAGTTACTCGAAGTTGGCTAACTATGGCTACACCTTC.

V usage is TRBV6-5 and J usage is TRBJ1-5; perhaps TRBD1 as D (5 bases). The germline CDR1 and CDR2 sequences are MNHEY and SVGAGI. The ends were cut back, 5 bases at V and 14 bases at J, with 19 bases in the middle. The CDR3 spans 13 residues. DNA of the CDR3: TGTGCCAGCAGTCCACATCGTGGATCGGGGGAGCATTTT. It codes for CASSPHRGSGEHF.

The chain has TRBV30 and TRBJ1-2; 12 bases match TRBD1. The junction had 8 bases not matched to a gene; V was cut back by 4 bases and J by 14 bases. Looked up from germline, CDR1 is GTSNPN and CDR2 is SVGIG (reference sequence). The CDR3 covers 12 residues. DNA of the CDR3: TGTGCCTGGAACCCGGGACAGGGGGCAGGAACCTTC. Amino acid sequence: CAWNPGQGAGTF.

This clone has only a few counts. The V and J genes are TRBV4-1 and TRBJ2-1; maybe TRBD2 (7 bases). Trimming left V 0 bases short and J 7 bases short, with 19 bases between. This CDR3 region has 17 residues. Germline V gene lookup returns CDR1 MGHRA and CDR2 YSYEKL. CDR3 nucleotide sequence: TGCGCCAGCAGCCAAGATTTAATAAGGGGGGGAATGAATGAGCAGTTCTTC. Encoded protein: CASSQDLIRGGMNEQFF.

The table lists this clone with a few counts. The CDR3 coding sequence is TGTGCCTGGACCCCCACAAGGACCGGGGAGCTGTTTTTT. Translation: CAWTPTRTGELFF. The chain joins TRBV30 to TRBJ2-2; no clear D. The CDR3 totals 13 residues. CDR1 is GTSNPN, CDR2 SVGIG, per germline (reference sequence). Between the trimmed V and J ends, which lost 4 bases and 5 bases, there was a span of 11 bases.

The J gene is TRBJ1-4, the V gene TRBV5-1; TRBD1 agrees at 7 bases. This CDR3 is built from 15 residues. CDR1 SGHRS and CDR2 YFSETQ come from the germline V gene. The V and J ends lost 2 bases and 0 bases, in that order; junction bases with no gene match: 1. This chain's CDR3 is CASSFGTATNEKLFF. The CDR3 DNA is TGCGCCAGCAGCTTCGGGACAGCAACTAATGAAAAACTGTTTTTT.

This clone was seen more than once but under ten times. The J gene is TRBJ2-3, the V gene TRBV30; D is perhaps TRBD2 (5 bases). Trimming cost V 5 bases and J 4 bases, with 10 bases left between them. The CDR3 runs to 12 residues. Per the germline V gene, CDR1 is GTSNPN and CDR2 is SVGIG (reference sequence). The DNA of the CDR3 is TGTGCCTGGGCCCGGGGTGCAGATACGCAGTATTTT. This gives the protein CAWARGADTQYF.

The chain joins TRBV29-1 to TRBJ1-1; the D is unclear. CDR1 is SQVTM and CDR2 is ANQGSEA in the germline V gene. Trimming left V 3 bases short and J 7 bases short, with 12 bases between. The CDR3 loop spans 12 amino acids. CDR3: CSVEGISSEAFF. The CDR3 DNA is TGCAGCGTTGAGGGGATCAGTAGTGAAGCTTTCTTT. Drawing the rest from reference TRBV29-1 and TRBJ1-1, the complete variable domain is SAVISQKPSRDICQRGTSLTIQCQVDSQVTMMFWYRQQPGQSLTLIATANQGSEATYESGFVIDKFPISRPNLTFSTLTVSNMSPEDSSIYLCSVEGISSEAFFGQGTRLTVV.

The chain employs TRBV29-1 and TRBJ1-2; D perhaps matches TRBD1 (5 bases). Deletions cut 4 bases from V and 4 bases from J, with 19 bases between. The V gene's germline CDR1 is SQVTM and CDR2 ANQGSEA. The CDR3 length is 15 residues. Here the CDR3 DNA reads TGCAGCGTTGTTTTGGCTGGCAGGGCGACCTATGGCTACACCTTC. This codes for CSVVLAGRATYGYTF. Full variable domain (remainder filled in from reference TRBV29-1 and TRBJ1-2): SAVISQKPSRDICQRGTSLTIQCQVDSQVTMMFWYRQQPGQSLTLIATANQGSEATYESGFVIDKFPISRPNLTFSTLTVSNMSPEDSSIYLCSVVLAGRATYGYTFGSGTRLTVV.

This clone was counted at least ten times. The chain employs TRBV5-5 and TRBJ1-3; 7 bases are shared with TRBD1. V was clipped by 3 bases and J by 4 bases; unmatched bases: 10. Germline V gene lookup returns CDR1 SGHKS and CDR2 YYEKEE (reference sequence). The CDR3 has 16 residues. CDR3: CASSYHDRASGNTIYF. CDR3 coding DNA: TGTGCCAGCAGCTACCACGACAGGGCAAGCGGAAACACCATATATTTT.

The V and J genes are TRBV5-1 and TRBJ1-1; D is undetermined. Germline V gives CDR1 SGHRS, CDR2 YFSETQ. This CDR3 spans 15 amino acids. V dropped 0 bases and J dropped 4 bases, with 13 bases sitting between them. DNA of the CDR3: TGCGCCAGCAGCTTGGGTCTGGGTGGAGGCACTGAAGCTTTCTTT. Translated: CASSLGLGGGTEAFF.

The CDR3 sequence: CASSLSGSMVDEQYF. DNA of the CDR3: TGTGCCAGCAGCTTAAGCGGGAGTATGGTGGACGAGCAGTACTTC. This chain links TRBV5-6 with TRBJ2-7; 8 bases fit TRBD2. The CDR3 is made up of 15 amino acids. Germline V gene lookup returns CDR1 SGHDT and CDR2 YYEEEE. J was trimmed by 5 bases and V by 2 bases; bases with no gene match: 9.